A selection of T cell receptor beta chains follows, all from one sample in a study of a mutant IDH1 vaccine in newly diagnosed glioma. Their target antigens are unknown. Sequencing was performed with immunoSEQ multiplex PCR; in TCRdb, only in-frame clones are kept and a portion is missing. Seen here are some 48,000 clones, about 77% observed once, and the top ten hold approximately 1.8%. This specimen was PBMCs, taken from a glioma patient whose treatment included an IDH1 peptide vaccine. Receptors were obtained from a woman aged 35 to 49 with glioma. Both conserved end residues are part of each CDR3. A D gene is named only where the DNA matches it firmly. Clone size appears in some rows only: once, few, many, or a class for an expanded clone.

size	V	D	J	DNA	CDR3
.	TRBV6-5	.	TRBJ1-5	TGTGCCAGCAGAACGAATAGCAATCAGCCCCAGCATTTT	CASRTNSNQPQHF
.	TRBV4-3	.	TRBJ2-7	TGCGCCAGCAGCAGAGATACGGGGGCGCGAGAGCAGTACTTC	CASSRDTGAREQYF
once	TRBV5-1	.	TRBJ1-2	TGCGCCAGCAGCTTGGAAGGGGATGGCTACACCTTC	CASSLEGDGYTF
.	TRBV2	TRBD2	TRBJ2-2	TGTGCCAGCAGTAAGCTAGCGGGGGCGAAGGGGGAGCTGTTTTTT	CASSKLAGAKGELFF
.	TRBV2	TRBD1	TRBJ1-3	TGTGCCAGCAGTCGGTCAGGGGGGCAATCTGGAAACACCATATATTTT	CASSRSGGQSGNTIYF
.	TRBV10-3	.	TRBJ1-4	TGTGCCATCGGCGGACAGACTAATGAAAAACTGTTTTTT	CAIGGQTNEKLFF
once	TRBV29-1	.	TRBJ1-2	TGCAGCGTTGTGGAGACGCTCAACTATGGCTACACCTTC	CSVVETLNYGYTF
.	TRBV30	.	TRBJ1-5	TGTGCCTGGACCCAGCCAAATAGCAATCAGCCCCAGCATTTT	CAWTQPNSNQPQHF
.	TRBV15	.	TRBJ1-4	TGTGCCACCAGCAGGTACGAAAAACTGTTTTTT	CATSRYEKLFF
.	TRBV29-1	.	TRBJ1-1	TGCAGCGTTGATACGAGTGGGGGGGCGAGGGACACTGAAGCTTTCTTT	CSVDTSGGARDTEAFF
.	TRBV4-3	TRBD1	TRBJ1-1	TGCGCCAGCAGCCAAGCGGACAGGGGGGGATTCACTGAAGCTTTCTTT	CASSQADRGGFTEAFF
.	TRBV29-1	.	TRBJ2-7	TGCAGCGTTTCACCCGTAGGGTCCGGGGAGCAGTACTTC	CSVSPVGSGEQYF
.	TRBV7-2	.	TRBJ2-2	TGTGCCAGCAGACCAGATTTTGCGAATCCGCCCACCGGGGAGCTGTTTTTT	CASRPDFANPPTGELFF
.	TRBV9	.	TRBJ1-2	TGTGCCAGCAGCGTAGGTCTGGGTCAGTATGGCTACACCTTC	CASSVGLGQYGYTF
.	TRBV29-1	.	TRBJ1-1	TGCAGCGTTGAAGTGGGGAGGAACACTGAAGCTTTCTTT	CSVEVGRNTEAFF
.	TRBV5-5	.	TRBJ1-1	TGTGCCAGCAGCTCCTGGGATGGCACTGAAGCTTTCTTT	CASSSWDGTEAFF
.	TRBV27	.	TRBJ1-5	TGTGCCAGCAGTTTATTTGGGGCCCTTAGCAATCAGCCCCAGCATTTT	CASSLFGALSNQPQHF
.	TRBV19	.	TRBJ1-5	TGTGCCAGTAGTCGGCTTGCGGATAGCAATCAGCCCCAGCATTTT	CASSRLADSNQPQHF
few	TRBV6-5	.	TRBJ1-6	TGTGCCAGCAGTTCCCCCGGGATTAACCATTCACCCCTCCACTTT	CASSSPGINHSPLHF
.	TRBV6-1	TRBD1	TRBJ2-7	TGTGCCAGCAGTGAACACAGGGGGCTCACCTACGAGCAGTACTTC	CASSEHRGLTYEQYF
once	TRBV6-5	.	TRBJ1-6	TGTGCCAGCAGTTACGAGGGAAGCTCCTATAATTCACCCCTCCACTTT	CASSYEGSSYNSPLHF
.	TRBV5-6	TRBD1	TRBJ2-7	TGTGCCAGCAGCTGGGCCGGGACAGGGTCCTACGAGCAGTACTTC	CASSWAGTGSYEQYF
.	TRBV5-1	.	TRBJ2-5	TGCGCCAGCAGCTGGGGGGCCGCCGAGGGAGAGACCCAGTACTTC	CASSWGAAEGETQYF
.	TRBV5-6	.	TRBJ2-4	TGTGCCAGCAGCTTGCTCCCTCAGGGCATTCAGTACTTC	CASSLLPQGIQYF
few	TRBV2	TRBD1	TRBJ1-5	TGTGCCAGTACTCTACAGGGGGCGGGCCAGCCCCAGCATTTT	CASTLQGAGQPQHF
.	TRBV5-6	.	TRBJ2-7	TGTGCCAGCAGTTTGCGGAGGTACAGGCCCTACGAGCAGTACTTC	CASSLRRYRPYEQYF
.	TRBV5-1	TRBD2	TRBJ2-1	TGCGCCAGCAGCTTTCAAGCGGGAGCCTACAATGAGCAGTTCTTC	CASSFQAGAYNEQFF
.	TRBV10-3	.	TRBJ2-2	TGTGCCTCGGGCCGTAGGGAAGGCACCGGGGAGCTGTTTTTT	CASGRREGTGELFF
few	TRBV30	TRBD1	TRBJ1-1	TGTGCCTGGAGCCCAGACAGGGGTCCTGAAGCTTTCTTT	CAWSPDRGPEAFF
.	TRBV30	.	TRBJ2-7	TGTGCCTGGAGTTCGATCTACGAGCAGTACTTC	CAWSSIYEQYF
.	TRBV30	.	TRBJ1-1	TGTGCCTGGAGTTGGGGGGGCACTGAAGCTTTCTTT	CAWSWGGTEAFF
.	TRBV2	.	TRBJ2-1	TGTGCCAGCAGTGAAGCGGGGTGGAAAAATGAGCAGTTCTTC	CASSEAGWKNEQFF
few	TRBV27	TRBD1	TRBJ1-1	TGTGCCAGCAGTTTATATGCAGGGGGGGAAGCTTTCTTT	CASSLYAGGEAFF
.	TRBV11-2	.	TRBJ2-1	TGTGCCAGCAGCTCCATCCGGGGTGGCTACAATGAGCAGTTCTTC	CASSSIRGGYNEQFF
once	TRBV9	.	TRBJ2-2	TGTGCCAGCAGCGCCTGGGACACCCTCACCGGGGAGCTGTTTTTT	CASSAWDTLTGELFF
.	TRBV2	TRBD1	TRBJ2-3	TGTGCCACTTCCGAACAGGGGTCGGCAGATACGCAGTATTTT	CATSEQGSADTQYF
.	TRBV29-1	.	TRBJ1-2	TGCAGCGTTTTACATGGAGCGGGTGGCTACACCTTC	CSVLHGAGGYTF
.	TRBV5-6	TRBD1	TRBJ1-2	TGTGCCAGCAGCGGGGAGAACAGGGGACCTAACTATGGCTACACCTTC	CASSGENRGPNYGYTF
.	TRBV2	.	TRBJ1-2	TGTGCCAGCAGTGAATTCGGCAGGGCTAGTGGCTACACCTTC	CASSEFGRASGYTF
.	TRBV7-2	.	TRBJ2-1	TGTGCCAGCAGCTTGGACAGTTCGAGTCTTAGAGAGCAGTTCTTC	CASSLDSSSLREQFF
few	TRBV14	.	TRBJ1-2	TGTGCCAGCAGCCTAGTTGAGGGCCATGGCTACACCTTC	CASSLVEGHGYTF
once	TRBV18	.	TRBJ1-2	TGTGCCAGCTCACCACCGGGACACCCCTATGGCTACACCTTC	CASSPPGHPYGYTF
.	TRBV6-5	.	TRBJ2-1	TGTGCCAGCAGTTCCCTCGGAGGTTACAATGAGCAGTTCTTC	CASSSLGGYNEQFF
few	TRBV28	TRBD1	TRBJ1-6	TGTGCCACCGTACTAACAGGGGGGGGATATTCACCCCTCCACTTT	CATVLTGGGYSPLHF
.	TRBV5-8	TRBD2	TRBJ2-1	TGTGCCAGCAGCTCCGGGACTACCTCCTACAATGAGCAGTTCTTC	CASSSGTTSYNEQFF
.	TRBV7-8	.	TRBJ2-3	TGTGCCAGCAGCATATCGGGGGAAGATACGCAGTATTTT	CASSISGEDTQYF
.	TRBV19	.	TRBJ1-5	TGTGCCAGTAGTACCGCGAGCAATCAGCCCCAGCATTTT	CASSTASNQPQHF
.	TRBV4-1	.	TRBJ1-4	TGCGCCAGCAGGGACGGCCGAGGAGCGATAAATACTGCAACTAATGAAAAACTGTTTTTT	CASRDGRGAINTATNEKLFF
.	TRBV27	.	TRBJ2-7	TGTGCCAGCAGTTTGAGGACGGGATCCTACGAGCAGTACTTC	CASSLRTGSYEQYF
.	TRBV21-1	.	TRBJ1-1	TGTGCCAGCAGCAAAGCGGCCCCATACACTGAAGCTTTCTTT	CASSKAAPYTEAFF
.	TRBV4-2	TRBD2	TRBJ2-1	TGTGCCAGCAGCCAAAAGCGGGGGGCAAACAATGAGCAGTTCTTC	CASSQKRGANNEQFF
.	TRBV7-8	TRBD1	TRBJ1-4	TGTGCCAGCAGCCCGACAGGGTTTAATGAAAAACTGTTTTTT	CASSPTGFNEKLFF